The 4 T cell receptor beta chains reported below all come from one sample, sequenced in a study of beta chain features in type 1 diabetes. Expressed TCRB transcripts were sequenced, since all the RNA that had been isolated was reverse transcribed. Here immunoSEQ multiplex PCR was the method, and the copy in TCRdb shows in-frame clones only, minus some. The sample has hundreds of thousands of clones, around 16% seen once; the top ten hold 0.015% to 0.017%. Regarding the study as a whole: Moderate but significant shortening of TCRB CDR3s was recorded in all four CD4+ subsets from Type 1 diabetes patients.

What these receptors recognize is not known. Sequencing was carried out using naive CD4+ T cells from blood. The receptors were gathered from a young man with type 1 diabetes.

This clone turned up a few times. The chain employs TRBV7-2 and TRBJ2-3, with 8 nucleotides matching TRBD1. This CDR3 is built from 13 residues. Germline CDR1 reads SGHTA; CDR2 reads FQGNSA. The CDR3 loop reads CVTSPQGANTQYF. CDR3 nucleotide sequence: TGTGTCACCTCGCCCCAGGGGGCAAATACGCAGTATTTT.

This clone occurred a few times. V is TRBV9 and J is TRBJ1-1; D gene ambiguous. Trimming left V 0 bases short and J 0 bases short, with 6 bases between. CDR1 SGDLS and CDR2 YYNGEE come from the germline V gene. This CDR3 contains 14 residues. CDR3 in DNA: TGTGCCAGCAGCGTAGGTCAGGTGAACACTGAAGCTTTCTTT. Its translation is CASSVGQVNTEAFF.

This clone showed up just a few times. The CDR3 bases are TGTGCCAGCAGCCAAAAAGGGGACTCACAAAGACAAGAGACCCAGTACTTC. It specifies CASSQKGDSQRQETQYF. J is TRBJ2-5 and V is TRBV4-2, with D perhaps TRBD2 (6 bases). V shed 2 bases and J shed 2 bases, with 18 bases lying between them. The V gene's germline CDR1 is LGHNA and CDR2 YNFKEQ. The CDR3 totals 17 residues.

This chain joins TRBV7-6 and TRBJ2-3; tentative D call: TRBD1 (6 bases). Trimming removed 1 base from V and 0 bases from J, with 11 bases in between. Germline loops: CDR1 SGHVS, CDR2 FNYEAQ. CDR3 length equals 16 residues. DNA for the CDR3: TGTGCCAGCAGCTTAGTGGGGACAACAAGCACAGATACGCAGTATTTT. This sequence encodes CASSLVGTTSTDTQYF.